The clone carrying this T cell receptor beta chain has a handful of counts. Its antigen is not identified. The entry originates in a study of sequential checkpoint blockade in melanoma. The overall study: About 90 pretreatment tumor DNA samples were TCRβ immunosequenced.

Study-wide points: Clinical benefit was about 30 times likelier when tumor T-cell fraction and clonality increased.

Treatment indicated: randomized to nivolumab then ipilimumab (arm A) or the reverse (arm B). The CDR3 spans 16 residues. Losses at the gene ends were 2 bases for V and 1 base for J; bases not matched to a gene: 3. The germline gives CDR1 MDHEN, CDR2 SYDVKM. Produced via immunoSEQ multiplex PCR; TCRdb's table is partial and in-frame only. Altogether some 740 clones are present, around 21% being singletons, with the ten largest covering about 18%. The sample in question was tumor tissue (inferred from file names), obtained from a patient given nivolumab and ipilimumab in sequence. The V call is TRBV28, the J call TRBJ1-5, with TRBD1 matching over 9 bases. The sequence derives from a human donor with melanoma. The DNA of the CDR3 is TGTGCCAGCAGTTTAAAGGGACAGGGCAGCAATCAGCCCCAGCATTTT. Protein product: CASSLKGQGSNQPQHF.